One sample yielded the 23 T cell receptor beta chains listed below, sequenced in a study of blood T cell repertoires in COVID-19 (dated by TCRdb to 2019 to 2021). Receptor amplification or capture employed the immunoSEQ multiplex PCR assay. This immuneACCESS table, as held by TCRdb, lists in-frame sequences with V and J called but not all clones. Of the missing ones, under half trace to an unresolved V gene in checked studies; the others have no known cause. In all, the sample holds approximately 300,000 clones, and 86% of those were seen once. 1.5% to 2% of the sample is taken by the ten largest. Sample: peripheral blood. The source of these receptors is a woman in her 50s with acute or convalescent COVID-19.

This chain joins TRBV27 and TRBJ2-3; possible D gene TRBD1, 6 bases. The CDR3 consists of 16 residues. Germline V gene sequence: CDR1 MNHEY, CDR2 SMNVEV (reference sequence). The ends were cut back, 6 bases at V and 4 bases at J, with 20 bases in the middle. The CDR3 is CASRPAGARGADTQYF. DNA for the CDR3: TGTGCCAGCAGACCCGCAGGGGCTCGTGGGGCAGATACGCAGTATTTT.

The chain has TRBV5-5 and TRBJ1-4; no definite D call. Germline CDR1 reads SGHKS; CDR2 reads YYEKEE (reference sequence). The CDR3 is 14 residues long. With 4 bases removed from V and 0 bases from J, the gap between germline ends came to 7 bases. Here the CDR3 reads CASSQQPTNEKLFF. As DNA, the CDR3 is TGTGCCAGCAGCCAACAGCCAACTAATGAAAAACTGTTTTTT.

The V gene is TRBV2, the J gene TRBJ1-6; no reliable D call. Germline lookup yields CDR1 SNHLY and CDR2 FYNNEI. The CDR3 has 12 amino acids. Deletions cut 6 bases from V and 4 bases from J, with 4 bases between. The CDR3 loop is CASSSYNSPLHF. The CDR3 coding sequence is TGTGCCAGCAGCTCGTATAATTCACCCCTCCACTTT.

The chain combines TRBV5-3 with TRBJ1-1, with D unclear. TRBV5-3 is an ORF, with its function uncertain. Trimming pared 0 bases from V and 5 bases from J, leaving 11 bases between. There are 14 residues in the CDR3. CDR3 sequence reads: CARSLVWPGTEAFF. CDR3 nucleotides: TGTGCCAGAAGCTTGGTGTGGCCGGGGACTGAAGCTTTCTTT.

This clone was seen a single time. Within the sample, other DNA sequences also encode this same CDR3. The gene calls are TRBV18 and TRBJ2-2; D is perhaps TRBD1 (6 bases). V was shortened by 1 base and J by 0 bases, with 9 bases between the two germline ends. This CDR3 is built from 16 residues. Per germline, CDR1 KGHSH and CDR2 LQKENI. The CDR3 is CASSPRTGSNTGELFF. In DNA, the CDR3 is TGTGCCAGCTCACCACGTACAGGGTCGAACACCGGGGAGCTGTTTTTT.

The CDR3 DNA reads as TGTGCCATCAGCGGGTCCCTATCCGGGACAGGGCCCTACAATGAGCAGTTCTTC. This codes for CAISGSLSGTGPYNEQFF. The chain uses TRBV10-3 and TRBJ2-1; 9 bases line up with TRBD1. Unmatched junction bases numbered 14, after V lost 6 bases and J lost 2 bases. Germline V lookup: CDR1 ENHRY, CDR2 SYGVKD. This CDR3 comprises 18 residues.

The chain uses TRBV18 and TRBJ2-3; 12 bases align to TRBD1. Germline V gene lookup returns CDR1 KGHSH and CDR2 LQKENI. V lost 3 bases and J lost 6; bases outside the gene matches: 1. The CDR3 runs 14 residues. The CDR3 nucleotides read TGTGCCAGCTCACCGGGACAGGGGGCGGATACGCAGTATTTT. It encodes CASSPGQGADTQYF.

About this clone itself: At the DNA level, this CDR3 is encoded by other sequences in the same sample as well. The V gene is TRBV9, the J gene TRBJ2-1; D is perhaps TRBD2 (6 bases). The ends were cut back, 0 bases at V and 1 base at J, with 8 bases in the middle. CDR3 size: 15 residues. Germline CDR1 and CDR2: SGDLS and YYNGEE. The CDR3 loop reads CASSVVAGSYNEQFF. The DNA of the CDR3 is TGTGCCAGCAGCGTAGTTGCGGGATCCTACAATGAGCAGTTCTTC.

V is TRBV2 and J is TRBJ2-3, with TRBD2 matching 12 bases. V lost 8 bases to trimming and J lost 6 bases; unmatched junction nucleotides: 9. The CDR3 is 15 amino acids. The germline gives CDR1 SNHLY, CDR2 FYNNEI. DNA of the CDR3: TGTGCCAGCCTAAAGACTAGCGGGAGTCTGGATACGCAGTATTTT. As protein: CASLKTSGSLDTQYF.

The CDR3: CASRMYGFTLHF. The CDR3 nucleotides read TGTGCCAGCAGAATGTACGGTTTTACCCTCCACTTT. This sequence joins TRBV28 and TRBJ1-6; D is unresolved. The germline CDR1 and CDR2 sequences are MDHEN and SYDVKM. The CDR3 runs to 12 residues. Trimming pared 6 bases from V and 14 bases from J, leaving 14 bases between.

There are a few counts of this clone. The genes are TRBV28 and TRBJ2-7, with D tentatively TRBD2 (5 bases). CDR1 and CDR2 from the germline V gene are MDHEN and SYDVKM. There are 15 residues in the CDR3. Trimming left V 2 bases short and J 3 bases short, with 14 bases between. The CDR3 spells CASSLIEGSGYEQYF. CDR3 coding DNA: TGTGCCAGCAGTTTAATTGAAGGAAGCGGCTACGAGCAGTACTTC.

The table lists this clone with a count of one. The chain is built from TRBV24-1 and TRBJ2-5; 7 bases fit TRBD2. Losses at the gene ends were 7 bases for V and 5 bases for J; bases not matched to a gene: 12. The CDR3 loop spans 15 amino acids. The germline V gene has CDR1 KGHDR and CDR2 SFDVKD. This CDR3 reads CATSPKELAWETQYF. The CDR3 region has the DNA TGTGCCACCAGCCCCAAAGAACTAGCGTGGGAGACCCAGTACTTC.

The CDR3 reads CASSPPWLSRRGRNEQFF. The DNA of the CDR3 is TGTGCCAGCTCACCACCCTGGTTATCTAGACGAGGGAGGAATGAGCAGTTCTTC. The V and J genes are TRBV18 and TRBJ2-1; a possible D gene is TRBD2 (6 bases). V lost 0 bases and J 7 bases, leaving 22 bases between the germline ends. The CDR3 contains 18 residues. In germline, CDR1 is KGHSH, CDR2 LQKENI. The full variable domain, with the rest looked up from reference TRBV18 and TRBJ2-1, is NAGVMQNPRHLVRRRGQEARLRCSPMKGHSHVYWYRQLPEEGLKFMVYLQKENIIDESGMPKERFSAEFPKEGPSILRIQQVVRGDSAAYFCASSPPWLSRRGRNEQFFGPGTRLTVL.

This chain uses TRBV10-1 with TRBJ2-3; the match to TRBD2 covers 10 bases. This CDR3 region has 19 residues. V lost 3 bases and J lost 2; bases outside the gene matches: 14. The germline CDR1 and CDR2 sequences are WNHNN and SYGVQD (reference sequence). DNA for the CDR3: TGCGCCAGCAGTGACAGCGGGAGGGCAACGGGCGGCCACACAGATACGCAGTATTTT. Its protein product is CASSDSGRATGGHTDTQYF.

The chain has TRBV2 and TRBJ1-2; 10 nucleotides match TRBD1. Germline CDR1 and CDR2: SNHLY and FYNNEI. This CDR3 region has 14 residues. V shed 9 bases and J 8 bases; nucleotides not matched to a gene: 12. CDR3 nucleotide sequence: TGTGCCAGTGAACCTGGGACAGGGGTAACCGGCTACACCTTC. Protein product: CASEPGTGVTGYTF. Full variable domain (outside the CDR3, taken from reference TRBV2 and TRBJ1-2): EPEVTQTPSHQVTQMGQEVILRCVPISNHLYFYWYRQILGQKVEFLVSFYNNEISEKSEIFDDQFSVERPDGSNFTLKIRSTKLEDSAMYFCASEPGTGVTGYTFGSGTRLTVV.

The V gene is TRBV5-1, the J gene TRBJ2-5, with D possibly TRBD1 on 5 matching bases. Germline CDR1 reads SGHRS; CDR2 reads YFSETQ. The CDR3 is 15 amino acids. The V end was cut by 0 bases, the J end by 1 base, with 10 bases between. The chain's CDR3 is CASSLGLGPQETQYF. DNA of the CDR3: TGCGCCAGCAGCTTGGGTCTGGGGCCCCAAGAGACCCAGTACTTC.

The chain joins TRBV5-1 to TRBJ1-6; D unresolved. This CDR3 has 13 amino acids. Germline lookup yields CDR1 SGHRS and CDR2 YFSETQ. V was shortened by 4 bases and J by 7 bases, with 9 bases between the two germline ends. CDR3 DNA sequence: TGCGCCAGCAGCCCCCGACACAATTCACCCCTCCACTTT. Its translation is CASSPRHNSPLHF. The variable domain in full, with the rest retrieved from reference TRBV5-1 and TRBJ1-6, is KAGVTQTPRYLIKTRGQQVTLSCSPISGHRSVSWYQQTPGQGLQFLFEYFSETQRNKGNFPGRFSGRQFSNSRSEMNVSTLELGDSALYLCASSPRHNSPLHFGNGTRLTVT.

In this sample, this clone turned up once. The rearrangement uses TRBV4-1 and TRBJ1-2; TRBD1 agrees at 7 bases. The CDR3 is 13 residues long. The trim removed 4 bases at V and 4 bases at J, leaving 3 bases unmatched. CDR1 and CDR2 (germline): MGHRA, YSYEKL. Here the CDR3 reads CASSLPGGYGYTF. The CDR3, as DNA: TGCGCCAGCAGCCTTCCAGGGGGCTATGGCTACACCTTC.

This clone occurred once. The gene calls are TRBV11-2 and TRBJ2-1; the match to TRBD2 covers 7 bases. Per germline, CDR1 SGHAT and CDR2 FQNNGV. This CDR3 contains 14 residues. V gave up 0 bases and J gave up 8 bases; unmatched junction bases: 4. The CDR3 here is CASSLDLGGDEQFF. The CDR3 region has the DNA TGTGCCAGCAGCTTAGATCTGGGGGGGGATGAGCAGTTCTTC.

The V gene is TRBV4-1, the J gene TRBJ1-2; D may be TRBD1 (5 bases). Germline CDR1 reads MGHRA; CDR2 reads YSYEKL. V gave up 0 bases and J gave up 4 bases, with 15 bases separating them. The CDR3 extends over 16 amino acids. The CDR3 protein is CASSQDRARVTYGYTF. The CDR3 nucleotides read TGCGCCAGCAGCCAAGATAGGGCCAGGGTGACCTATGGCTACACCTTC.

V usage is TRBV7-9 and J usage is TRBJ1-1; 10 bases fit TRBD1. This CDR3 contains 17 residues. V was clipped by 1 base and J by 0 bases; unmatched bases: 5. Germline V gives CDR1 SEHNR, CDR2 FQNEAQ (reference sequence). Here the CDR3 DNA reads TGTGCCAGCAGCTTAGGGACAGGGGGTTTTATGAACACTGAAGCTTTCTTT. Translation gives CASSLGTGGFMNTEAFF. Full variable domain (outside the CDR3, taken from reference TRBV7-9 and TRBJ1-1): DTGVSQNPRHKITKRGQNVTFRCDPISEHNRLYWYRQTLGQGPEFLTYFQNEAQLEKSRLLSDRFSAERPKGSFSTLEIQRTEQGDSAMYLCASSLGTGGFMNTEAFFGQGTRLTVV.

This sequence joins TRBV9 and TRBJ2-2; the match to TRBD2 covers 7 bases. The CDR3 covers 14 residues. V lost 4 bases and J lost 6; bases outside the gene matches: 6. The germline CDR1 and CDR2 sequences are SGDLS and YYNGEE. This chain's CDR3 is CASSIRREPGELFF. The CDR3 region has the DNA TGTGCCAGCAGCATAAGGCGGGAGCCCGGGGAGCTGTTTTTT. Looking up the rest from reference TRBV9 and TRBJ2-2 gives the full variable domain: DSGVTQTPKHLITATGQRVTLRCSPRSGDLSVYWYQQSLDQGLQFLIQYYNGEERAKGNILERFSAQQFPDLHSELNLSSLELGDSALYFCASSIRREPGELFFGEGSRLTVL.

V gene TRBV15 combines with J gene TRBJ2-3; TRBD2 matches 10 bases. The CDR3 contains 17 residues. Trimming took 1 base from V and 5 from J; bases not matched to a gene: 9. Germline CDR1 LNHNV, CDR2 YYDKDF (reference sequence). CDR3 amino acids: CATSRAKTSGFIDTQYF. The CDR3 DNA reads TGTGCCACCAGCAGAGCCAAGACTAGCGGGTTTATAGATACGCAGTATTTT.